This T cell receptor (beta chain) was retrieved from a study of technical replicates of blood from a handful of donors. Measured with immunoSEQ multiplex PCR; TCRdb has only the in-frame clones, and not every one. This sample yields about 75,000 clones, of which around 97% are seen a single time; under 0.3% belongs to the top ten. V gave up 0 bases and J gave up 5 bases, with 14 bases separating them. The CDR3 loop spans 15 amino acids. Germline V gives CDR1 SGHRS, CDR2 YFSETQ. Sequenced: T cells isolated from PBMCs. The rearrangement links TRBV5-1 to TRBJ2-5; weak D call: TRBD1 (6 bases). The sequence derives from a human donor in good health. This CDR3 reads CASSLAGQGKETQYF. For the CDR3, the DNA is TGCGCCAGCAGCTTGGCCGGGCAGGGGAAGGAGACCCAGTACTTC.